These 28 T cell receptor beta chains were all obtained from the same sample, sequenced in a study of beta chain bispecific antibodies for T cell cancers. Overall study findings and caveats: The TRBV12-3 share of total TRBV signal fell more than 98% after anti-TRBV12 rather than anti-CD19 exposure. Most targeted TRBV signal came from the leukemia cell line cells, not normal T cells.

One entry per CDR3 protein results from TCRdb running MiXCR on the 5' RACE reads. The data hold tens of thousands of distinct CDR3 sequences, with just over 2% observed a single time. Expansion lasted 3 days, with either anti-CD3 antibody OKT3 or CD3/CD28 beads. These TCRs' antigens remain unknown. The sequencing here drew on healthy donor T cells cultured with leukemia cells, taken from a culture containing a bispecific antibody targeting TCR Vbeta12. All receptors derive from a human donor in good health. Some clones in this sample may be carry-over from other donors' samples.

This clonotype showed up many times. The chain uses TRBV7-9 and TRBJ1-2; 7 bases are shared with TRBD1. The germline V gene has CDR1 SEHNR and CDR2 FQNEAQ (reference sequence). The length of the CDR3 is 15 residues. The J segment lost 3 bases and the V segment lost 5 bases, leaving 9 bases of the junction unmatched. This chain's CDR3 is CASSGYTGEDYGYTF. CDR3 coding DNA: TGTGCCAGCAGCGGATACACAGGGGAGGACTATGGCTACACCTTC.

With regard to this clonotype: Possible read error: a much larger clone is one base away. The chain is built from TRBV3-1 and TRBJ2-3, with 12 bases identical to TRBD2. The CDR3 covers 17 residues. Germline V CDR1 and CDR2: LGHDT, YNNKEL (reference sequence). The chain's CDR3 is CAGSQAGLAGSTDTQYF. CDR3 DNA: TGTGCCGGCAGCCAGGCCGGACTAGCGGGGAGCACAGATACGCAGTATTTT.

This clonotype was picked up many times. The chain links TRBV5-5 to TRBJ2-1; TRBD2 aligns across 10 bases. Germline V CDR1 and CDR2: SGHKS, YYEKEE (reference sequence). After removal of 3 bases from V and 2 bases from J, the junction contained 2 bases not matched to a gene. CDR3 length: 15 amino acids. CDR3 in amino acids: CASSSSGGTYNEQFF. The CDR3 bases are TGTGCCAGCAGCTCTAGCGGGGGCACCTACAATGAGCAGTTCTTC.

With regard to this clonotype: A far more abundant clone sits one base away, making this likely a read error. The rearrangement links TRBV9 to TRBJ2-7; D remains ambiguous. Trimming cost V 1 base and J 7 bases, with 12 bases left between them. This CDR3 spans 13 amino acids. Germline V gives CDR1 SGDLS, CDR2 YYNGEE. CDR3 amino acids: CASSVSGGNEQYF. Here the CDR3 DNA reads TGTGCCAGCAGCGTATCCGGCGGCAATGAGCAGTACTTC.

This clonotype is termed medium-sized. The J gene is TRBJ1-2, the V gene TRBV4-1; D is possibly TRBD1 (5 bases). Germline loops: CDR1 MGHRA, CDR2 YSYEKL. The length of the CDR3 is 15 residues. Between the trimmed V and J ends, which lost 1 base and 2 bases, there was a span of 11 bases. CDR3 loop: CASSQVVGANYGYTF. The CDR3 DNA follows: TGCGCCAGCAGCCAAGTTGTAGGGGCGAACTATGGCTACACCTTC.

The table lists this clonotype with many counts. The rearrangement joins TRBV6-1 to TRBJ2-7, with D unclear. Germline lookup yields CDR1 MNHNS and CDR2 SASEGT. This CDR3 has 14 residues. V was clipped by 1 base and J by 0 bases, with 7 bases between them. The CDR3 spells CASSEGYNSYEQYF. DNA of the CDR3: TGTGCCAGCAGTGAAGGGTATAACTCCTACGAGCAGTACTTC.

Ten or more counts support this clonotype. The chain is built from TRBV29-1 and TRBJ1-1, with D unresolved. Looked up from germline, CDR1 is SQVTM and CDR2 is ANQGSEA. The CDR3 runs to 15 residues. V was clipped by 1 base and J by 3 bases, with 15 bases between them. The DNA of the CDR3 is TGCAGCGTTGAAGGGGCGGGCAGGCTGGACACTGAAGCTTTCTTT. The encoded protein is CSVEGAGRLDTEAFF.

This clonotype was counted at least ten times. The V and J genes are TRBV18 and TRBJ2-3, with D possibly TRBD1 on 6 matching bases. Trimming cost V 3 bases and J 4 bases, with 17 bases left between them. In germline, CDR1 is KGHSH, CDR2 LQKENI. The CDR3 has 16 amino acids. CDR3 bases: TGTGCCAGCTCACCCCGGACAGTAATTAAAGCAGATACGCAGTATTTT. Protein sequence: CASSPRTVIKADTQYF.

The V and J genes are TRBV5-4 and TRBJ2-5, with 7 bases that match TRBD2. Germline values: CDR1 SGHNT, CDR2 YYREEE (reference sequence). The V segment lost 6 bases and the J segment 4 bases; nucleotides outside the gene matches: 15. This CDR3 spans 16 amino acids. The CDR3 sequence: CASNNWRGSGGETQYF. The CDR3 nucleotides read TGTGCCAGCAACAACTGGCGGGGGTCGGGGGGAGAGACCCAGTACTTC.

This clonotype is labeled as medium-sized. The V and J genes are TRBV2 and TRBJ2-7; TRBD2 is a possible D gene (6 bases). The CDR3 totals 14 residues. Trimming stripped 10 bases from V and 4 bases from J, with 20 bases between. CDR1 and CDR2 from the germline V gene are SNHLY and FYNNEI. The CDR3 is CATTRLRTIYEQYF. In DNA form, the CDR3 reads TGTGCCACCACCCGGCTCCGGACTATATACGAGCAGTACTTC.

In its sample, this clonotype was seen many times. The chain couples TRBV5-8 to TRBJ1-5; perhaps TRBD1 as D (5 bases). Germline loops: CDR1 SGHTS, CDR2 YDEGEE. V dropped 5 bases and J dropped 5 bases, with 17 bases sitting between them. CDR3 length equals 15 residues. The CDR3 DNA reads as TGTGCCAGCAGTTCAGCGGGGGGATTTCATCAGCCCCAGCATTTT. Translated, it gives CASSSAGGFHQPQHF.

This clonotype was detected many times. The genes are TRBV6-5 and TRBJ1-3; the D gene is possibly TRBD1 (5 bases). The CDR3 covers 13 residues. V gave up 10 bases and J gave up 2 bases, with 12 bases separating them. Germline loops: CDR1 MNHEY, CDR2 SVGAGI. The CDR3 sequence is CATARGAGNTIYF. The CDR3 bases are TGTGCCACCGCCCGAGGGGCTGGAAACACCATATATTTT.

This clonotype was seen ten or more times. The V gene is TRBV2, the J gene TRBJ2-2, with D perhaps matching TRBD1 (7 bases). Germline CDR1 reads SNHLY; CDR2 reads FYNNEI. V lost 4 bases to trimming and J lost 4 bases, with 16 bases between them. This CDR3 comprises 16 residues. Here the CDR3 reads CASSVPEGAITGELFF. CDR3 in DNA: TGTGCCAGCAGTGTCCCGGAGGGGGCGATCACCGGGGAGCTGTTTTTT.

This clonotype occurred many times. The chain has TRBV5-1 and TRBJ2-7; 7 nucleotides line up with TRBD1. The ends lost 0 bases at V and 1 base at J; junction bases unmatched: 1. CDR1 is SGHRS and CDR2 is YFSETQ in the germline V gene. The CDR3 has 14 residues. The CDR3 loop reads CASSLGDSSYEQYF. CDR3 bases: TGCGCCAGCAGCTTGGGGGACAGTTCCTACGAGCAGTACTTC.

This clonotype was counted at least ten times. The gene calls are TRBV9 and TRBJ1-1; D is possibly TRBD1 (5 bases). Trimming took 0 bases from V and 1 from J, leaving 10 bases between them. CDR1 and CDR2 from the germline V gene are SGDLS and YYNGEE. The CDR3 consists of 15 residues. CDR3 sequence reads: CASSVDGHENTEAFF. The CDR3 coding sequence is TGTGCCAGCAGCGTAGACGGACATGAGAACACTGAAGCTTTCTTT.

This clonotype was counted many times. The V gene is TRBV5-6, the J gene TRBJ1-2; D remains ambiguous. Germline values: CDR1 SGHDT, CDR2 YYEEEE. The length of the CDR3 is 12 residues. V lost 2 bases, J lost 4 bases, and 6 bases lay in between. The DNA of the CDR3 is TGTGCCAGCAGCTTTGAGGGCTATGGCTACACCTTC. This gives the protein CASSFEGYGYTF.

This clonotype was seen at least ten times. The chain joins TRBV19 to TRBJ2-2; D possibly corresponds to TRBD2 (6 bases). Germline V gives CDR1 LNHDA, CDR2 SQIVND (reference sequence). This CDR3 spans 14 amino acids. Trimming left V 0 bases short and J 5 bases short, with 7 bases between. CDR3 loop: CASSIDGGTGELFF. The DNA of the CDR3 is TGTGCCAGTAGTATAGATGGGGGGACCGGGGAGCTGTTTTTT.

This clonotype has more than one count but fewer than ten. The chain links TRBV13 to TRBJ2-7; D gene unclear. V gave up 3 bases and J gave up 3 bases, with 6 bases separating them. The CDR3 totals 12 residues. Germline CDR1 is PRHDT and CDR2 is FYEKMQ (reference sequence). As DNA, the CDR3 is TGTGCCAGCAGCTTCCTAGTCTACGAGCAGTACTTC. Its translation is CASSFLVYEQYF.

This clonotype has at least ten counts. The chain combines TRBV6-1 with TRBJ1-2, with TRBD1 matching 8 bases. Germline CDR1 is MNHNS and CDR2 is SASEGT. The ends lost 2 bases at V and 6 bases at J; junction bases unmatched: 8. The CDR3 loop spans 15 amino acids. The CDR3 DNA reads TGTGCCAGCAGTGAAAGAATGGCAGGGGGCGATGGCTACACCTTC. This sequence encodes CASSERMAGGDGYTF.

This clonotype was detected ten times or more. The chain couples TRBV5-1 to TRBJ1-1, with 12 bases aligning to TRBD1. J was trimmed by 4 bases and V by 3 bases; bases with no gene match: 4. The V gene's germline CDR1 is SGHRS and CDR2 YFSETQ. This CDR3 is 15 amino acids long. CDR3 sequence: CASSSGQGASTEAFF. CDR3 DNA: TGCGCCAGCAGCTCGGGACAGGGGGCGAGCACTGAAGCTTTCTTT.

This clonotype was observed at least ten times. This sequence joins TRBV2 and TRBJ2-7, with 10 bases lining up with TRBD1. The length of the CDR3 is 14 residues. Germline assignment: CDR1 SNHLY and CDR2 FYNNEI. Trimming at V came to 8 bases and at J to 5 bases, leaving 9 bases not matched to a gene. The CDR3 DNA sequence: TGTGCCAGCCGCCCCGGGACAGGGGACCACGAGCAGTACTTC. Translating gives CASRPGTGDHEQYF.

In this sample, this clonotype is medium-sized. This sequence joins TRBV6-5 and TRBJ1-6, with unresolved D. The CDR3 extends over 20 amino acids. V dropped 0 bases and J dropped 0 bases, with 18 bases sitting between them. Germline V gene data show CDR1 as MNHEY and CDR2 as SVGAGI. The CDR3 sequence: CASSYSGGLRLGSYNSPLHF. CDR3 DNA: TGTGCCAGCAGTTACTCGGGTGGACTAAGGCTGGGCTCCTATAATTCACCCCTCCACTTT.

This clonotype appeared many times. The rearrangement joins TRBV7-2 to TRBJ2-3; D might be TRBD2 (6 bases). The germline V gene has CDR1 SGHTA and CDR2 FQGNSA. The CDR3 has 19 residues. V lost 0 bases, J lost 0 bases, and 19 bases lay in between. The CDR3 DNA sequence: TGTGCCAGCAGCTTAGCTGTGATTTGGGCAGGGACTAGCACAGATACGCAGTATTTT. Encoded protein: CASSLAVIWAGTSTDTQYF.

In its sample, this clonotype ranks as medium-sized. This chain joins TRBV15 and TRBJ2-5; D remains ambiguous. Germline V lookup: CDR1 LNHNV, CDR2 YYDKDF (reference sequence). Trimming took off 4 bases at V and 2 bases at J, with 11 bases between the two ends. The CDR3 is made up of 14 amino acids. The CDR3 is CATSTEVFQETQYF. CDR3 sequence (DNA): TGTGCCACCAGCACTGAGGTCTTTCAAGAGACCCAGTACTTC.

This clonotype was recorded many times. The V gene is TRBV28, the J gene TRBJ1-1; D perhaps matches TRBD1 (6 bases). The CDR3 is 12 residues long. Trimming took 3 bases from V and 11 from J, leaving 13 bases between them. Germline CDR1 and CDR2: MDHEN and SYDVKM. The CDR3: CASSLAGVLAFF. The CDR3 bases are TGTGCCAGCAGTTTGGCAGGGGTCCTCGCTTTCTTT.

In this sample, this clonotype turned up many times. The rearrangement uses TRBV7-9 and TRBJ2-5; 9 nucleotides match TRBD1. This CDR3 has 16 amino acids. Germline V gene sequence: CDR1 SEHNR, CDR2 FQNEAQ (reference sequence). V shed 2 bases and J 4 bases; nucleotides not matched to a gene: 8. The CDR3 is CASSLRDRVVGETQYF. The CDR3 coding sequence is TGTGCCAGCAGCTTACGGGACAGGGTCGTCGGAGAGACCCAGTACTTC.

By share, this clonotype ranks as medium-sized. The chain combines TRBV5-1 with TRBJ1-4, with a weak D call TRBD1 (5 bases). Deletions cut 3 bases from V and 7 bases from J, with 16 bases between. Per the germline V gene, CDR1 is SGHRS and CDR2 is YFSETQ. The CDR3 has 15 residues. This CDR3 is CASSSEGVVGEKLFF. DNA for the CDR3: TGCGCCAGCAGCTCGGAAGGGGTCGTAGGTGAAAAACTGTTTTTT.

The table lists this clonotype with many counts. This chain connects TRBV5-4 to TRBJ1-2, with no clear D. Germline CDR1 and CDR2: SGHNT and YYREEE (reference sequence). There are 15 residues in the CDR3. V lost 0 bases, J lost 4 bases, and 13 bases lay in between. CDR3 coding DNA: TGTGCCAGCAGCTTGGGGTCCGAGGGAGTCTATGGCTACACCTTC. Translation: CASSLGSEGVYGYTF. The full variable domain, rest sourced from reference TRBV5-4 and TRBJ1-2, is ETGVTQSPTHLIKTRGQQVTLRCSSQSGHNTVSWYQQALGQGPQFIFQYYREEENGRGNFPPRFSGLQFPNYSSELNVNALELDDSALYLCASSLGSEGVYGYTFGSGTRLTVV.